This is a list of T cell receptor beta chains from one sample in a study of graft-versus-host responses after intestinal transplantation. The assay was immunoSEQ multiplex PCR, and TCRdb's table has in-frame clones only and misses some. The repertoire holds 8,000 or so clones, with roughly 90% as singletons. This sample comprised PBMCs, obtained around 30 days after intestinal transplant. Every receptor here comes from a human patient who received an intestinal transplant, so some T cells may come from the graft donor. Each CDR3 is given with its conserved first and last residue. D genes are given only for firm matches. Size tells how often a clone was seen (once, few, many) or the class of an expanded clone, and some rows leave it out.

J gene | D gene | V gene | clone size | CDR3 protein | CDR3 DNA
TRBJ2-7 | NA | TRBV1 | NA | CTSSQRWGPSYEQYF | TGCACCAGCAGCCAAAGGTGGGGGCCATCCTACGAGCAGTACTTC
TRBJ1-1 | NA | TRBV4-2 | few | CASSQDRTGWNTEAFF | TGTGCCAGCAGCCAAGATCGAACAGGGTGGAACACTGAAGCTTTCTTT
TRBJ2-2 | NA | TRBV10-2 | NA | CASSETQDTGELFF | TGCGCCAGCAGTGAGACCCAGGACACCGGGGAGCTGTTTTTT
TRBJ1-6 | TRBD1 | TRBV19 | NA | CASSLGQGDSPLHF | TGTGCCAGTAGCCTCGGACAGGGTGATTCACCCCTCCACTTT
TRBJ1-4 | NA | TRBV9 | once | CASSVGRLLSYNEKLFF | TGTGCCAGCAGCGTTGGCAGGCTCTTAAGCTATAATGAAAAACTGTTTTTT
TRBJ2-4 | NA | TRBV27 | NA | CASSYRVAKNIQYF | TGTGCCAGCAGTTACAGGGTAGCCAAAAACATTCAGTACTTC
TRBJ2-1 | TRBD2 | TRBV2 | NA | CASRPTSGGASEQFF | TGTGCCAGCAGGCCTACTAGCGGGGGGGCTTCTGAGCAGTTCTTC
TRBJ1-3 | NA | TRBV12-5 | NA | CASGFAADTIYF | TGTGCTAGTGGTTTCGCGGCCGACACCATATATTTT
TRBJ1-6 | NA | TRBV14 | NA | CASSQENLLSGGSPLHF | TGTGCCAGCAGCCAAGAAAATCTACTCTCGGGGGGTTCACCCCTCCACTTT
TRBJ2-1 | TRBD2 | TRBV13 | NA | CASSPGLALHEQFF | TGTGCCAGCAGCCCCGGACTAGCTCTCCATGAGCAGTTCTTC
TRBJ1-3 | NA | TRBV25-1 | NA | CASSEGSGNTIYF | TGTGCCAGCAGTGAAGGCTCTGGAAACACCATATATTTT
TRBJ2-7 | TRBD2 | TRBV27 | few | CASSPGLGYEQYF | TGTGCCAGCAGTCCCGGACTAGGGTACGAGCAGTACTTC
TRBJ2-1 | NA | TRBV5-8 | NA | CASSLLWGIYSYNEQFF | TGTGCCAGCAGCTTGCTTTGGGGGATTTACTCCTACAATGAGCAGTTCTTC
TRBJ2-1 | NA | TRBV12-5 | NA | CASGPWGDRNEQFF | TGTGCTAGTGGTCCCTGGGGGGACCGCAATGAGCAGTTCTTC
TRBJ2-3 | NA | TRBV6-5 | NA | CASSYSGGYTDTQYF | TGTGCCAGCAGTTACTCTGGGGGGTATACCGATACGCAGTATTTT
TRBJ2-7 | NA | TRBV6-4 | NA | CASSDGYEQYF | TGTGCCAGCAGTGACGGCTACGAGCAGTACTTC
TRBJ2-1 | NA | TRBV27 | NA | CASSHAGPSGNEQFF | TGTGCCAGCAGTCACGCGGGGCCCAGCGGTAATGAGCAGTTCTTC
TRBJ1-2 | NA | TRBV7-2 | NA | CASSLDGNYGYTF | TGTGCCAGCAGCTTAGATGGTAACTATGGCTACACCTTC
TRBJ1-2 | NA | TRBV9 | NA | CASSHLDSQYGYTF | TGTGCCAGCAGCCACCTAGACAGCCAGTATGGCTACACCTTC
TRBJ1-5 | TRBD1 | TRBV15 | NA | CATSGGQGNQPQHF | TGTGCCACCAGCGGAGGACAGGGGAATCAGCCCCAGCATTTT
TRBJ1-4 | NA | TRBV19 | NA | CASRPGLQILMEKLFF | TGTGCCAGTAGACCCGGACTCCAAATTTTAATGGAAAAACTGTTTTTT
TRBJ2-1 | TRBD2 | TRBV7-2 | NA | CASSLLAGAPTNNEQFF | TGTGCCAGCAGCCTCCTAGCGGGGGCGCCGACCAACAATGAGCAGTTCTTC
TRBJ1-2 | TRBD1 | TRBV19 | NA | CASSLWTGAVANYGYTF | TGTGCCAGTAGTCTCTGGACAGGCGCCGTAGCTAACTATGGCTACACCTTC